This T cell receptor (beta chain) was profiled in a study of post-analysis software for immune sequencing data. Whole-study findings and limits: Five TRBV segments, including TRBV5-6, TRBV5-1 and TRBV20-1, were more frequent in patients than controls. The authors found that F measure strongly co-clustered same-batch samples.

Trimming removed 6 bases at V and 0 bases at J, with 12 bases between. This CDR3 contains 15 residues. CDR1 is LGHDT and CDR2 is YNNKEL in the germline V gene (reference sequence). As to this clonotype: The target antigen is unknown.

TCR beta cDNA libraries had unique molecular identifiers. Out of roughly 0.85 to 10 million T cells, a few hundred thousand cDNA molecules were generated. TCRdb re-called the PCR reads with MiXCR, one entry per CDR3 protein. The table lists roughly 650,000 distinct CDR3 sequences, 55% to 60% of them singletons. Sequences were obtained from blood. The chain combines TRBV3-1 with TRBJ2-1; D may be TRBD1 (6 bases). The clonotype was recovered from a girl aged 2-10 years with multiple sclerosis. The CDR3 DNA sequence: TGTGCCAGCAGTCAACAGGGAAACTCCTACAATGAGCAGTTCTTC. Translating it yields CASSQQGNSYNEQFF.